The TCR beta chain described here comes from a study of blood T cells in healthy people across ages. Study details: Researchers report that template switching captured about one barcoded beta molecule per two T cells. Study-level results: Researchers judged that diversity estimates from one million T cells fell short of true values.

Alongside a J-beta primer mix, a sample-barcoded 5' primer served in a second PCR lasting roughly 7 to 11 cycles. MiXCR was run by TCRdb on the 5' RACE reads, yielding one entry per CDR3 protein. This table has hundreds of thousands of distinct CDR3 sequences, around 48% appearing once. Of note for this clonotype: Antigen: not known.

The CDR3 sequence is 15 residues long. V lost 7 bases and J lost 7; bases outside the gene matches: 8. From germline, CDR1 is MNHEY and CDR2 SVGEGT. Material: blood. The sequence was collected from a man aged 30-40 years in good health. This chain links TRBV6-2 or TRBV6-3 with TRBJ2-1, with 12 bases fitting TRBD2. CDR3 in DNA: TGTGCCAGCACAGCTAGCGGGGGGGCCTCAAATGAGCAGTTCTTC. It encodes CASTASGGASNEQFF.